The 3 T cell receptor beta chains below come from one sample, sequenced in a study of human T cells and chemical hapten exposure. The time point here: pre-sensitization, week 0. Treatment noted: therapeutic diphenylcyclopropenone sensitization with weekly scalp DPC. TCRdb re-derived calls from the RACE reads in MiXCR, one entry per CDR3 protein. The sample holds roughly 380,000 distinct CDR3 sequences, 5% to 6.5% seen once. Source: whole blood, taken in connection with sensitization to the hapten diphenylcyclopropenone (DPC). These receptors were collected from a woman between 45 and 65 years old with alopecia areata. Some clones in this sample may be carry-over from other donors' samples.

This clonotype appeared many times. The chain links TRBV5-6 to TRBJ2-1, with D possibly matching TRBD2 (6 bases). Germline V gene data show CDR1 as SGHDT and CDR2 as YYEEEE. V was trimmed by 5 bases and J by 14 bases, leaving 20 bases between them. CDR3 size: 13 residues. The CDR3 sequence is CASSPGPGRGKFF. The CDR3 DNA follows: TGTGCCAGCAGTCCTGGTCCCGGGAGAGGCAAGTTCTTC.

This clonotype appeared many times. The chain joins TRBV5-1 to TRBJ2-5; 11 positions agree with TRBD1. This CDR3 has 15 residues. With 2 bases clipped from V and 5 bases from J, the junction kept 5 bases outside the gene matches. Germline V gives CDR1 SGHRS, CDR2 YFSETQ. The CDR3 sequence: CASSFPGQGEETQYF. CDR3 DNA: TGCGCCAGCAGCTTTCCGGGACAGGGGGAGGAGACCCAGTACTTC.

This chain uses TRBV20-1 with TRBJ2-2; perhaps TRBD1 as D (6 bases). CDR3 length: 13 amino acids. The V gene's germline CDR1 is DFQATT and CDR2 SNEGSKA (reference sequence). Trimming cost V 4 bases and J 2 bases, with 8 bases left between them. CDR3 in amino acids: CSATDSNTGELFF. The CDR3 nucleotides are TGCAGTGCTACGGACAGTAACACCGGGGAGCTGTTTTTT.